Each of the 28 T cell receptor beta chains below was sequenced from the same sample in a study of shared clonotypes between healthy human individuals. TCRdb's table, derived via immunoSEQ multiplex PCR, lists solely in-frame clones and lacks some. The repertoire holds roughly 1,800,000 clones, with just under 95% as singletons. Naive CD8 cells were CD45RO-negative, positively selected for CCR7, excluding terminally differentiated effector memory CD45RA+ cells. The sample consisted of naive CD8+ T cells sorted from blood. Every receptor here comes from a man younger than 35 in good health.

The CDR3 here is CASSPGQGSGSPLHF. The CDR3 DNA is TGTGCCAGCAGTCCCGGACAGGGATCGGGTTCACCCCTCCACTTT. The chain couples TRBV27 to TRBJ1-6, with TRBD1 matching 8 bases. Per the germline V gene, CDR1 is MNHEY and CDR2 is SMNVEV (reference sequence). J gave up 9 bases and V 5 bases, and 9 bases lay outside the gene matches. The CDR3 has 15 amino acids.

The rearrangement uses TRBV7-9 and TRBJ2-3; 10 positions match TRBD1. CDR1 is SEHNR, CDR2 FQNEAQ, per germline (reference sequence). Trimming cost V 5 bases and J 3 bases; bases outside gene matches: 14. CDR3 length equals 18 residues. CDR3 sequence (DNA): TGTGCCAGCAGCCAACCGACAGGGGGCGAGCTATCTACAGATACGCAGTATTTT. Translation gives CASSQPTGGELSTDTQYF. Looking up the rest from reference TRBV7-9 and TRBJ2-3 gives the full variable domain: DTGVSQNPRHKITKRGQNVTFRCDPISEHNRLYWYRQTLGQGPEFLTYFQNEAQLEKSRLLSDRFSAERPKGSFSTLEIQRTEQGDSAMYLCASSQPTGGELSTDTQYFGPGTRLTVL.

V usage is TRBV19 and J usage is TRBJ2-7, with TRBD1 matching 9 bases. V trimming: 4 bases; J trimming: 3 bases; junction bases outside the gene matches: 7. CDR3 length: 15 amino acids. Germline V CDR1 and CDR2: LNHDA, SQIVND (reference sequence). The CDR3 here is CASSTPGQGVYEQYF. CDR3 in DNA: TGTGCCAGTAGTACACCGGGACAGGGAGTCTACGAGCAGTACTTC.

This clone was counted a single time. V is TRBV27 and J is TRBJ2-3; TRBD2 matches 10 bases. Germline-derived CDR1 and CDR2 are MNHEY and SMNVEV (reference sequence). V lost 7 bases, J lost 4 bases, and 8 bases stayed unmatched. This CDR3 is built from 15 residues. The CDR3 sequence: CASKSGTSASDTQYF. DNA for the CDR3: TGTGCCAGCAAGTCCGGGACTAGCGCCTCAGATACGCAGTATTTT.

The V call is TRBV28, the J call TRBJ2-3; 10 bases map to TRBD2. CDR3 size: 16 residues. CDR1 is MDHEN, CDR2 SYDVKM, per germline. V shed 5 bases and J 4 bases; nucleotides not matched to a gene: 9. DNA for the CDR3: TGTGCCAGCAGTCCCTGGCTAGCGGGGGCGGCAGATACGCAGTATTTT. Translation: CASSPWLAGAADTQYF.

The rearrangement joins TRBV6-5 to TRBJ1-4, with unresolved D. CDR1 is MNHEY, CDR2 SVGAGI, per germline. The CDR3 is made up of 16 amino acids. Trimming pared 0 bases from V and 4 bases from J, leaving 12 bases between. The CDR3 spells CASSYSVGEINEKLFF. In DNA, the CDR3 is TGTGCCAGCAGTTACTCTGTCGGGGAAATTAATGAAAAACTGTTTTTT.

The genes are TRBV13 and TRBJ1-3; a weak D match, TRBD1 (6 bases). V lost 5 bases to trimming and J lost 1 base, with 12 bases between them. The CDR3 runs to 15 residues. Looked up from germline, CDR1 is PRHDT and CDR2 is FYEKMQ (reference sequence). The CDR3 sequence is CASSPGAGSGNTIYF. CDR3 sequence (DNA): TGTGCCAGCAGCCCAGGGGCAGGGTCTGGAAACACCATATATTTT.

This CDR3 is CASSQGLGLADAREQFF. For the CDR3, the DNA is TGCGCCAGCAGCCAAGGATTAGGGCTAGCGGATGCGAGGGAGCAGTTCTTC. V is TRBV4-3 and J is TRBJ2-1; 7 bases match TRBD2. CDR1 is LGHNA, CDR2 YSLEER, per germline. The CDR3 extends over 17 amino acids. The V segment lost 1 base and the J segment 10 bases; nucleotides outside the gene matches: 16.

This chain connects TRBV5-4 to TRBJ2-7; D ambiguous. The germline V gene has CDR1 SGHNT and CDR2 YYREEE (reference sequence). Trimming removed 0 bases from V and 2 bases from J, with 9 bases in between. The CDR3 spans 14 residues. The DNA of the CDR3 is TGTGCCAGCAGCTTGGGTGAAGTAACCTACGAGCAGTACTTC. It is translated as CASSLGEVTYEQYF.

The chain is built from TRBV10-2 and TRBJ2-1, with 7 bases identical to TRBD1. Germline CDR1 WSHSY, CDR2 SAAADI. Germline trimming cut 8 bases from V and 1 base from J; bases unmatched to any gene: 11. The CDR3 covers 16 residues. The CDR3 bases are TGCGCCAGCCTACAGGGGCCATACGTATCCTACAATGAGCAGTTCTTC. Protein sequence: CASLQGPYVSYNEQFF.

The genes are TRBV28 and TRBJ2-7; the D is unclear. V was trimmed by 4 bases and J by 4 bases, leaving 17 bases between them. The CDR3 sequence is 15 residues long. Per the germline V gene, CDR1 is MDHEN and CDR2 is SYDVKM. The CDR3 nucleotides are TGTGCCAGCAGTTCCCCCCCCATTTCAGAATACGAGCAGTACTTC. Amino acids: CASSSPPISEYEQYF.

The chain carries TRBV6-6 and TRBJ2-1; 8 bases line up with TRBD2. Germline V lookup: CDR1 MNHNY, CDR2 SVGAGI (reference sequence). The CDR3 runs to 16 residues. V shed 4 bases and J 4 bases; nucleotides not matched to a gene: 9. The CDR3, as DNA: TGTGCCAGCAGTTCCTTAGAGAGCGGGAGTTACAATGAGCAGTTCTTC. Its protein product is CASSSLESGSYNEQFF.

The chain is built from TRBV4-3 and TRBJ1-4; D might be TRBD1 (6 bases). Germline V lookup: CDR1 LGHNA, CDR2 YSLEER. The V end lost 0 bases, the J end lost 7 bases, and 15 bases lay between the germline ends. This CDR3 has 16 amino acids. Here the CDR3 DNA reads TGCGCCAGCAGCCAAGATCTTGAGGGGGTGTTTGAAAAACTGTTTTTT. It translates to CASSQDLEGVFEKLFF.

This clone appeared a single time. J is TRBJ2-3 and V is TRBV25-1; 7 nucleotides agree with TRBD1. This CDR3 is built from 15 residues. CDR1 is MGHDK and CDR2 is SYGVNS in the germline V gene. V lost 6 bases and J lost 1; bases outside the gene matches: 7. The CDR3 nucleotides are TGTGCCAGCAGAGATCGACAGGGACGCACAGATACGCAGTATTTT. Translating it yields CASRDRQGRTDTQYF.

CDR3 in amino acids: CASSAGRLAGAYEQYF. The CDR3 nucleotides read TGCGCCAGCAGTGCAGGGAGGCTAGCGGGAGCCTACGAGCAGTACTTC. This chain uses TRBV5-1 with TRBJ2-7; 10 nucleotides align to TRBD2. V trimming: 5 bases; J trimming: 2 bases; junction bases outside the gene matches: 10. CDR3 length equals 16 residues. Germline lookup yields CDR1 SGHRS and CDR2 YFSETQ.

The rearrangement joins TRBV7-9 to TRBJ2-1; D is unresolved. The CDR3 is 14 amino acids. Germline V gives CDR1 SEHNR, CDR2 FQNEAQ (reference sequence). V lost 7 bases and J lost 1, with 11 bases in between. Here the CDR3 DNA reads TGTGCCAGCACCCCCGTGAATTCCTACAATGAGCAGTTCTTC. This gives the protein CASTPVNSYNEQFF.

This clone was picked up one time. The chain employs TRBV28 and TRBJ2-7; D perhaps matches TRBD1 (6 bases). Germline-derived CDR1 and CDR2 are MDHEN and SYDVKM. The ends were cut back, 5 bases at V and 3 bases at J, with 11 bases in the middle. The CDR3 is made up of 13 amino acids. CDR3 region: CASSPGQIYEQYF. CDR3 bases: TGTGCCAGCAGTCCTGGACAGATCTACGAGCAGTACTTC.

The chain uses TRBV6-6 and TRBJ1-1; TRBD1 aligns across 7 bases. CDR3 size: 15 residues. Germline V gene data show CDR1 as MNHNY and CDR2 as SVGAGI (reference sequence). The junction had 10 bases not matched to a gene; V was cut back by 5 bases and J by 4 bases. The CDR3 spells CASSNVQGRSTEAFF. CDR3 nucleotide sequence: TGTGCCAGCAGTAACGTACAGGGGCGCAGCACTGAAGCTTTCTTT.

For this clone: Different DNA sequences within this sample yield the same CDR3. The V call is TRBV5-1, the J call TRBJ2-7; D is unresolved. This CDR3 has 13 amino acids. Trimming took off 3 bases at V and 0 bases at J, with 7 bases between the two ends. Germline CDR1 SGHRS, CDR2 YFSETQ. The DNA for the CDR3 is TGCGCCAGCAGCTCCGCAGACTCCTACGAGCAGTACTTC. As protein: CASSSADSYEQYF.

As DNA, the CDR3 is TGTGCCAGCAGCTTAGCGGCCCACGAAAAACTGTTTTTT. This encodes CASSLAAHEKLFF. The rearrangement uses TRBV7-2 and TRBJ1-4; no definite D call. CDR1 and CDR2 from the germline V gene are SGHTA and FQGNSA. This CDR3 has 13 residues. V was clipped by 0 bases and J by 8 bases, with 7 bases between them.

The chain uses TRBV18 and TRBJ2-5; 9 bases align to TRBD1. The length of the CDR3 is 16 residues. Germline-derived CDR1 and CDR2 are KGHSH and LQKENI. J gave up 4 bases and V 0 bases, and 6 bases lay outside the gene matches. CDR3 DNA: TGTGCCAGCTCACCACCCATACAGGGGGCTGGAGAGACCCAGTACTTC. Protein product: CASSPPIQGAGETQYF. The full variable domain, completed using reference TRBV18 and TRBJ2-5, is NAGVMQNPRHLVRRRGQEARLRCSPMKGHSHVYWYRQLPEEGLKFMVYLQKENIIDESGMPKERFSAEFPKEGPSILRIQQVVRGDSAAYFCASSPPIQGAGETQYFGPGTRLLVL.

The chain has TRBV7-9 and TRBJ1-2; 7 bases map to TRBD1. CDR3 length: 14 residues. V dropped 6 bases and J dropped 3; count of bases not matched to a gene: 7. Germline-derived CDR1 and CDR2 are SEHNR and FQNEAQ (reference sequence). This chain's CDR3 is CASRQQGIDYGYTF. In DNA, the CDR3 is TGTGCCAGCAGACAACAGGGGATTGACTATGGCTACACCTTC.

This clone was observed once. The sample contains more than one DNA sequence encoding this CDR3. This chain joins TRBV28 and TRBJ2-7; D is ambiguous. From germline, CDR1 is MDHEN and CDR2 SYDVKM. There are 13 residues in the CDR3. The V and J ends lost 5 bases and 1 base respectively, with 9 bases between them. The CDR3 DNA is TGTGCCAGCAGTCCGCTATCTTCCTACGAGCAGTACTTC. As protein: CASSPLSSYEQYF.

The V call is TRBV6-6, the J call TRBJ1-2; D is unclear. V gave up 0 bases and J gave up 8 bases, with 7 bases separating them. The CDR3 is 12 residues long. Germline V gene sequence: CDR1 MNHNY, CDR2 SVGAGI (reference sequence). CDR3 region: CASSYSAGGYTF. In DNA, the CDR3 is TGTGCCAGCAGTTACTCGGCAGGAGGCTACACCTTC.

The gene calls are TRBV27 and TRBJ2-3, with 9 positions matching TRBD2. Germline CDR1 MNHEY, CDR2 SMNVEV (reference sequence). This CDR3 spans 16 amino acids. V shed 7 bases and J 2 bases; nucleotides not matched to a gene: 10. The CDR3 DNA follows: TGTGCCAGCACTCCGAAGCGGGGGGACGACACAGATACGCAGTATTTT. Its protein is CASTPKRGDDTDTQYF.

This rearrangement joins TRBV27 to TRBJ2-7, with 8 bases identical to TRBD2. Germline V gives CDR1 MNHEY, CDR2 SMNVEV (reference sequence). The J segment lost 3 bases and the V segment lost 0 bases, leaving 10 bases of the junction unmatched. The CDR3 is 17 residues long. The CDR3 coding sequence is TGTGCCAGCAGTTTATCACCCCCGACAGCGGGGGACTACGAGCAGTACTTC. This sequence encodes CASSLSPPTAGDYEQYF.

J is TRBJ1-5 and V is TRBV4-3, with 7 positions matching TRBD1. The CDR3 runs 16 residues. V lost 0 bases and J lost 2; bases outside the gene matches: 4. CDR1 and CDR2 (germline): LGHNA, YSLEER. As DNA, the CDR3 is TGCGCCAGCAGCCAAGATACAGGGGAGGGCAATCAGCCCCAGCATTTT. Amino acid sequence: CASSQDTGEGNQPQHF.

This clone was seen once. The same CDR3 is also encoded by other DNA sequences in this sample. The CDR3 bases are TGTGCCAGCAGCTCTAGCGGGAGGGGATACAATGAGCAGTTCTTC. This gives the protein CASSSSGRGYNEQFF. The chain combines TRBV5-6 with TRBJ2-1; 12 bases map to TRBD2. The V gene's germline CDR1 is SGHDT and CDR2 YYEEEE. CDR3 length equals 15 residues. Trimming cost V 3 bases and J 4 bases; bases outside gene matches: 2.